The source of this T cell receptor beta chain is a study of memory CD4+ T cells and cytomegalovirus serostatus. Overall study context: This sample comes from healthy Belgian adults, about nine CMV seropositive, approximately 24 seronegative.

Trimming pared 0 bases from V and 12 bases from J, leaving 12 bases between. CDR1 and CDR2 from the germline V gene are WNHNN and SYGVQD (reference sequence). This CDR3 contains 13 residues. This table comes from immunoSEQ multiplex PCR, and its TCRdb copy is limited to in-frame clones, with some not included. The data hold around 88,000 clones, with 75% to 85% observed a single time. Single viable CD3+CD4+CD8-CD45RO+ cells were sorted as the memory CD4+ T cells. Sequencing was done on a sample of memory CD4+ T cells from blood. The source is an adult in good health and CMV-seropositive. The V gene is TRBV10-1, the J gene TRBJ2-1; the D gene is possibly TRBD2 (6 bases). The CDR3 sequence: CASSESGLSRQFF. Here the CDR3 DNA reads TGCGCCAGCAGTGAGTCGGGACTTTCACGGCAGTTCTTC.